This entry features one TCR beta chain sequence. This sample was taken from a study of blood T cell repertoires in COVID-19. CDR3 length equals 14 residues. V was cut by 5 bases and J by 11 bases, with 21 bases left in between. CDR1 is SGHTA and CDR2 is FQGNSA in the germline V gene. In the original analysis: From reference gene primer amplification, estimates of nucleated cell counts were derived. Method: immunoSEQ multiplex PCR; TCRdb's copy keeps in-frame clones and lacks some. V and J calls and clone size come straight from that table; D and trimming were deduced from the DNA. This table has some 220,000 clones, 85% to 90% appearing once.

The sequencing input was PBMCs or T cells enriched from blood (not recorded which). The clonotype originates from a woman younger than 30 in a cohort exposed to, infected with or recovered from COVID-19 (not recorded which). V gene TRBV7-2 combines with J gene TRBJ1-1, with D perhaps matching TRBD1 (6 bases). DNA for the CDR3: TGTGCCAGCAGCCTAGGGATGGGGGAAAGGGGGGCTTTCTTT. Amino acid sequence: CASSLGMGERGAFF.